The 32 T cell receptor beta chains presented below share a single source sample, sequenced in a study of blood T cells in healthy people across ages. For the second PCR, which ran for about 7 to 12 cycles, a sample-barcoded 5' primer and a J-beta primer mix were used. TCRdb called the 5' RACE reads again in MiXCR, with one record for every CDR3 protein. The repertoire holds around 1.7 million distinct CDR3 sequences, with under 30% as singletons. Material: blood. The receptor source for this set is a woman in her 30s in good health.

This chain joins TRBV3-1 and TRBJ1-4, with TRBD1 matching over 7 bases. The length of the CDR3 is 15 residues. Germline V gene data show CDR1 as LGHDT and CDR2 as YNNKEL (reference sequence). Unmatched junction bases numbered 8, after V lost 4 bases and J lost 6 bases. The CDR3: CASSRRGGGDEKLFF. CDR3 coding DNA: TGTGCCAGCAGCCGAAGAGGAGGGGGCGATGAAAAACTGTTTTTT.

This chain connects TRBV27 to TRBJ2-5; D is unclear. Germline lookup yields CDR1 MNHEY and CDR2 SMNVEV (reference sequence). The CDR3 contains 13 residues. Trimming removed 6 bases from V and 5 bases from J, with 13 bases in between. Here the CDR3 DNA reads TGTGCCAGCAGGCGAGCGCTCTTGGAGACCCAGTACTTC. It is translated as CASRRALLETQYF.

This clonotype has only a few counts. The chain recombines TRBV12-3 or TRBV12-4 with TRBJ2-5; tentatively, D is TRBD2 (5 bases). The CDR3 consists of 13 residues. Deletions cut 4 bases from V and 3 bases from J, with 9 bases between. CDR3 amino acids: CASSYGSEETQYF. The CDR3 DNA reads TGTGCCAGCAGTTATGGTAGCGAAGAGACCCAGTACTTC.

This clonotype has only a few counts. The chain recombines TRBV11-2 with TRBJ2-1; 9 bases map to TRBD2. Germline trimming cut 7 bases from V and 4 bases from J; bases unmatched to any gene: 5. The CDR3 extends over 14 amino acids. Germline V CDR1 and CDR2: SGHAT, FQNNGV. CDR3 coding DNA: TGTGCCAGCACCATGACTAGCGGTTACAATGAGCAGTTCTTC. Amino acid sequence: CASTMTSGYNEQFF.

This chain links TRBV29-1 with TRBJ2-2, with D possibly matching TRBD1 (7 bases). The CDR3 totals 16 residues. Trimming took 0 bases from V and 1 from J, leaving 12 bases between them. Germline V gene lookup returns CDR1 SQVTM and CDR2 ANQGSEA. CDR3 in amino acids: CSVEEQGRRNTGELFF. The CDR3 coding sequence is TGCAGCGTTGAAGAACAGGGGAGGAGGAACACCGGGGAGCTGTTTTTT.

Only a few counts were recorded for this clonotype. The DNA of the CDR3 is TGCAGTGTGCTACCTGAACTTAACTATGGCTACACCTTC. Protein: CSVLPELNYGYTF. The V gene is TRBV20-1, the J gene TRBJ1-2; no firm D call. CDR1 is DFQATT and CDR2 is SNEGSKA in the germline V gene (reference sequence). The V end lost 7 bases, the J end lost 1 base, and 13 bases lay between the germline ends. CDR3 length equals 13 residues.

CDR3 region: CAWRTRITDTQYF. In DNA form, the CDR3 reads TGTGCCTGGAGAACGCGGATCACAGATACGCAGTATTTT. The rearrangement uses TRBV30 and TRBJ2-3; D gene unclear. CDR1 and CDR2 (germline): GTSNPN, SVGIG (reference sequence). Between the trimmed V and J ends, which lost 3 bases and 2 bases, there was a span of 9 bases. CDR3 length: 13 residues.

The table lists this clonotype with a few counts. The V call is TRBV5-1, the J call TRBJ2-5, with TRBD2 matching over 9 bases. CDR3 length equals 15 residues. CDR1 and CDR2 (germline): SGHRS, YFSETQ. The V gene end was trimmed by 1 base and the J gene end by 5 bases; junction bases not matched to a gene: 6. The CDR3 region is CASSLIAAGGETQYF. The CDR3 DNA is TGCGCCAGCAGCTTGATCGCAGCGGGAGGTGAGACCCAGTACTTC.

V and J are TRBV2 and TRBJ1-2; D uncertain. Trimming removed 11 bases at V and 0 bases at J, with 7 bases between. The CDR3 extends over 11 amino acids. Germline loops: CDR1 SNHLY, CDR2 FYNNEI. The CDR3 spells CAGTPNYGYTF. CDR3 nucleotide sequence: TGTGCCGGCACGCCTAACTATGGCTACACCTTC. Full variable domain (outside the CDR3, taken from reference TRBV2 and TRBJ1-2): EPEVTQTPSHQVTQMGQEVILRCVPISNHLYFYWYRQILGQKVEFLVSFYNNEISEKSEIFDDQFSVERPDGSNFTLKIRSTKLEDSAMYFCAGTPNYGYTFGSGTRLTVV.

This chain connects TRBV6-1 to TRBJ2-5; tentatively, D is TRBD1 (7 bases). Trimming pared 1 base from V and 11 bases from J, leaving 20 bases between. Per germline, CDR1 MNHNS and CDR2 SASEGT. The CDR3 sequence is 15 residues long. The CDR3 sequence: CASSEGAGGPNEQYF. CDR3 in DNA: TGTGCCAGCAGTGAAGGAGCAGGGGGGCCCAATGAGCAGTACTTC.

A word on this clonotype: A single base separates this from a much larger clone, so it may be a read error. The V gene is TRBV6-5, the J gene TRBJ2-5, with D perhaps TRBD2 (6 bases). Trimming stripped 10 bases from V and 0 bases from J, with 18 bases between. Germline assignment: CDR1 MNHEY and CDR2 SVGAGI. CDR3 length equals 15 residues. CDR3 region: CANSLSRDYQETQYF. As DNA, the CDR3 is TGTGCCAACAGCCTCAGCCGGGACTACCAAGAGACCCAGTACTTC.

The chain employs TRBV4-1 and TRBJ2-5; 10 positions agree with TRBD2. The CDR3 has 16 residues. CDR1 and CDR2 (germline): MGHRA, YSYEKL. V lost 1 base to trimming and J lost 2 bases; unmatched junction nucleotides: 4. The CDR3 protein is CASSQGVAGGQETQYF. The CDR3 DNA sequence: TGCGCCAGCAGCCAAGGAGTAGCGGGGGGACAAGAGACCCAGTACTTC.

The V gene is TRBV7-2, the J gene TRBJ2-3; 9 bases match TRBD2. CDR3 length equals 16 residues. The germline V gene encodes CDR1 SGHTA and CDR2 FQGNSA. Losses at the gene ends were 4 bases for V and 5 bases for J; bases not matched to a gene: 10. The CDR3 coding sequence is TGTGCCAGCAGCTCAGGACTAGCGCGGGAGGTAGATACGCAGTATTTT. This encodes CASSSGLAREVDTQYF.

This clonotype has only a few counts. This rearrangement joins TRBV5-1 to TRBJ1-2; perhaps TRBD1 as D (5 bases). V lost 4 bases, J lost 7 bases, and 14 bases lay in between. This CDR3 is built from 13 residues. Germline-derived CDR1 and CDR2 are SGHRS and YFSETQ. CDR3 region: CASSPPPRGGYTF. The CDR3 nucleotides are TGCGCCAGCAGCCCCCCCCCGAGGGGTGGCTACACCTTC.

The V and J genes are TRBV5-4 and TRBJ2-7; weak D call: TRBD2 (6 bases). The CDR3 runs 15 residues. Germline V lookup: CDR1 SGHNT, CDR2 YYREEE (reference sequence). The ends were cut back, 5 bases at V and 3 bases at J, with 18 bases in the middle. CDR3 protein: CASSDPGGKVYEQYF. The CDR3 DNA reads as TGTGCCAGCAGTGATCCTGGGGGGAAGGTCTACGAGCAGTACTTC.

The V call is TRBV29-1, the J call TRBJ2-1; D perhaps matches TRBD1 (5 bases). Trimming took off 1 base at V and 5 bases at J, with 15 bases between the two ends. The CDR3 totals 15 residues. Germline values: CDR1 SQVTM, CDR2 ANQGSEA. The CDR3 nucleotides are TGCAGCGTTGAAGGGACACCCCTCCGGAACAATGAGCAGTTCTTC. It translates to CSVEGTPLRNNEQFF.

A remark on this clonotype: This may stem from a read error, because a much larger clone lies one nucleotide away. This sequence joins TRBV20-1 and TRBJ2-5; perhaps TRBD2 as D (6 bases). Germline V lookup: CDR1 DFQATT, CDR2 SNEGSKA (reference sequence). CDR3 size: 12 residues. DNA of the CDR3: TGCAGTGCCGCGGGGTTCCAAGAGACCCAGGACTTC. Its protein is CSAAGFQETQDF.

This clonotype was seen at least ten times. Written as DNA, the CDR3 is TGCGCCAGCAGTCCATGGCCCAACAGGGGTAACGGCTACACCTTC. This sequence encodes CASSPWPNRGNGYTF. This chain uses TRBV10-2 with TRBJ1-2; 7 bases line up with TRBD1. Germline trimming cut 5 bases from V and 8 bases from J; bases unmatched to any gene: 14. Germline V gene lookup returns CDR1 WSHSY and CDR2 SAAADI. The length of the CDR3 is 15 residues.

V gene TRBV7-9 combines with J gene TRBJ2-7; D unresolved. The V and J ends lost 8 bases and 7 bases respectively, with 21 bases between them. The CDR3 runs to 14 residues. CDR1 is SEHNR and CDR2 is FQNEAQ in the germline V gene (reference sequence). For the CDR3, the DNA is TGTGCCAGCTGGTCAGGTCTGGGCTACAATGAGCAGTACTTC. Translation: CASWSGLGYNEQYF. Using reference TRBV7-9 and TRBJ2-7 for the parts outside the CDR3, the full variable domain is DTGVSQNPRHKITKRGQNVTFRCDPISEHNRLYWYRQTLGQGPEFLTYFQNEAQLEKSRLLSDRFSAERPKGSFSTLEIQRTEQGDSAMYLCASWSGLGYNEQYFGPGTRLTVT.

Remarks on this clonotype: One end of the junction varies from germline; a read error may be responsible. CDR3: CSAPERRRSTDTQYF. The DNA for the CDR3 is TGCAGTGCTCCGGAACGCCGACGCAGCACGGATACGCAGTATTTT. The gene calls are TRBV20-1 and TRBJ2-3, with D unclear. This CDR3 is 15 amino acids long. Germline assignment: CDR1 DFQATT and CDR2 SNEGSKA (reference sequence).

This clonotype appeared many times. The chain combines TRBV5-5 with TRBJ2-7; unclear D gene. The germline gives CDR1 SGHKS, CDR2 YYEKEE (reference sequence). The CDR3 sequence is 13 residues long. V was cut by 1 base and J by 2 bases, with 7 bases left in between. CDR3 protein: CASSLTDTYEQYF. As DNA, the CDR3 is TGTGCCAGCAGCTTGACAGATACCTACGAGCAGTACTTC.

This clonotype was observed many times. The chain recombines TRBV18 with TRBJ2-5, with 9 bases that match TRBD2. Per germline, CDR1 KGHSH and CDR2 LQKENI. The CDR3 is made up of 15 amino acids. The ends lost 6 bases at V and 2 bases at J; junction bases unmatched: 7. The CDR3 protein is CASSPIAGEQETQYF. The DNA of the CDR3 is TGTGCCAGCTCGCCCATAGCGGGAGAACAAGAGACCCAGTACTTC. Drawing the rest from reference TRBV18 and TRBJ2-5, the complete variable domain is NAGVMQNPRHLVRRRGQEARLRCSPMKGHSHVYWYRQLPEEGLKFMVYLQKENIIDESGMPKERFSAEFPKEGPSILRIQQVVRGDSAAYFCASSPIAGEQETQYFGPGTRLLVL.

The V call is TRBV7-9, the J call TRBJ2-2; D might be TRBD1 (6 bases). The CDR3 loop spans 14 amino acids. Trimming left V 4 bases short and J 11 bases short, with 17 bases between. CDR1 is SEHNR and CDR2 is FQNEAQ in the germline V gene (reference sequence). Here the CDR3 DNA reads TGTGCCAGCAGCTATCCACGGACAGCTGCCGAGCTGTTTTTT. Residues: CASSYPRTAAELFF.

This clonotype showed up many times. This chain uses TRBV4-3 with TRBJ2-6; D gene unclear. This CDR3 spans 17 amino acids. Trimming left V 0 bases short and J 0 bases short, with 9 bases between. CDR1 LGHNA and CDR2 YSLEER come from the germline V gene. This CDR3 is CASSQEAGRSGANVLTF. In DNA, the CDR3 is TGCGCCAGCAGCCAAGAAGCCGGGCGCTCTGGGGCCAACGTCCTGACTTTC.

A note on this clonotype: One junction end disagrees with the germline gene, perhaps due to a read error. The chain is built from TRBV13 and TRBJ2-5; unclear D gene. The CDR3 covers 13 residues. Germline V gene data show CDR1 as PRHDT and CDR2 as FYEKMQ (reference sequence). CDR3 sequence: CAGSLLSKETQYF. Written as DNA, the CDR3 is TGTGCCGGCAGCTTACTCAGTAAAGAGACCCAGTACTTC.

This clonotype has only a few counts. The V gene is TRBV7-2, the J gene TRBJ1-5; 12 nucleotides agree with TRBD1. The CDR3 length is 16 residues. Germline CDR1 reads SGHTA; CDR2 reads FQGNSA. The ends lost 7 bases at V and 7 bases at J; junction bases unmatched: 11. The CDR3 loop is CASTPGDRGHRQPQHF. CDR3 in DNA: TGTGCCAGCACCCCTGGGGACAGGGGGCATAGGCAGCCCCAGCATTTT.

This clonotype turned up a few times. V is TRBV24-1 and J is TRBJ2-1; D is perhaps TRBD2 (6 bases). The length of the CDR3 is 13 residues. CDR1 and CDR2 (germline): KGHDR, SFDVKD. Trimming cost V 7 bases and J 6 bases, with 12 bases left between them. CDR3 residues: CATREAGRNEQFF. DNA of the CDR3: TGTGCCACCAGGGAGGCGGGACGCAATGAGCAGTTCTTC.

This clonotype was recorded at least ten times. The rearrangement links TRBV4-2 to TRBJ2-7, with 7 bases identical to TRBD2. Per the germline V gene, CDR1 is LGHNA and CDR2 is YNFKEQ. V shed 4 bases, J shed 1 base, and the junction held 16 bases outside the gene matches. This CDR3 contains 18 residues. The CDR3 bases are TGTGCCAGCAGCCCTTATCCTAGAGGGAGGGCCCCTTCCTACGAGCAGTACTTC. Amino acids: CASSPYPRGRAPSYEQYF.

The chain has TRBV5-1 and TRBJ2-2, with 7 bases fitting TRBD1. The V segment lost 10 bases and the J segment 1 base; nucleotides outside the gene matches: 10. Per germline, CDR1 SGHRS and CDR2 YFSETQ. The length of the CDR3 is 15 residues. DNA of the CDR3: TGCGCCTCACGATCGGGACAGATGAACACCGGGGAGCTGTTTTTT. Encoded protein: CASRSGQMNTGELFF.

This clonotype was counted only a few times. The J gene is TRBJ2-1, the V gene TRBV20-1; 8 nucleotides align to TRBD2. The V gene's germline CDR1 is DFQATT and CDR2 SNEGSKA (reference sequence). CDR3 length equals 14 residues. Trimming removed 5 bases from V and 4 bases from J; junction bases left unmatched: 7. As DNA, the CDR3 is TGCAGTGCTTTAGCGGGAACGGGATACAATGAGCAGTTCTTC. Translating gives CSALAGTGYNEQFF.

The chain has TRBV4-1 and TRBJ2-3; 10 nucleotides align to TRBD2. Germline V gene lookup returns CDR1 MGHRA and CDR2 YSYEKL. The V and J ends lost 2 bases and 3 bases, in that order; junction bases with no gene match: 5. The CDR3 is 16 amino acids. The CDR3 sequence is CASSQTAGGRTDTQYF. DNA of the CDR3: TGCGCCAGCAGCCAAACAGCGGGGGGGCGAACAGATACGCAGTATTTT.

On this clonotype: One junction end does not reproduce the germline sequence, and a read error may be involved. The V and J genes are TRBV4-3 and TRBJ1-1, with D perhaps TRBD1 (6 bases). There are 15 residues in the CDR3. Germline V CDR1 and CDR2: LGHNA, YSLEER. The CDR3 spells CASSKDRGLDTEAFF. The CDR3 DNA follows: TGCGCCAGCAGCAAAGACCGGGGGCTGGACACTGAAGCTTTCTTT.